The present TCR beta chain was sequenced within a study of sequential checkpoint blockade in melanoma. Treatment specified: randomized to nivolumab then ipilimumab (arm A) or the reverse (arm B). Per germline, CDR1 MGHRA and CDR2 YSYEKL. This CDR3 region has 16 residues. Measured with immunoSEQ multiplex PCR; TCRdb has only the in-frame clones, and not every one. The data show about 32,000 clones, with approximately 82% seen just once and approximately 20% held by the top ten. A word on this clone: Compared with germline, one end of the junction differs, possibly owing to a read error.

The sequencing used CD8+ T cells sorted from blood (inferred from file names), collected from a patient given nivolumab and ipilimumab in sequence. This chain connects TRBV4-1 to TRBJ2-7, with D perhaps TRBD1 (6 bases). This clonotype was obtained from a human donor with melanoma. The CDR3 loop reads CASSQAATGQPYEQYF. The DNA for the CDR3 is TGTGCCAGCAGCCAAGCAGCGACAGGCCAACCCTACGAGCAGTACTTC.